This TCR beta chain comes out of a study of response to subunit inactivated influenza vaccine. General study results and limits: After each seasonal influenza vaccination, few new T cells are recruited, the authors suggested.

The CDR3 has 15 amino acids. The trim removed 7 bases at V and 6 bases at J, leaving 11 bases unmatched. Germline V gene lookup returns CDR1 SGHTA and CDR2 FQGNSA. Many counts were recorded for this clonotype. Its antigen remains unidentified. TCRdb redid the calling of the RT-PCR reads with MiXCR, one entry per CDR3 protein. The top ten clones hold around 13% of a sample with about 500,000 distinct CDR3 sequences, 10% to 15% of them seen once. The sample here was PBMCs from blood, taken roughly 45 days after vaccination. The rearrangement uses TRBV7-2 and TRBJ2-1; TRBD2 agrees at 8 bases. The TCR sequence derives from a middle-aged man who received an inactivated influenza vaccine. The CDR3 coding sequence is TGTGCCAGCACCCACGTAGCGGGGACCTTCAATGAGCAGTTCTTC. It encodes CASTHVAGTFNEQFF.